These T cell receptor beta chains were read from a single sample in a study of a mutant IDH1 vaccine in newly diagnosed glioma. Here immunoSEQ multiplex PCR was the method, and the copy in TCRdb shows in-frame clones only, minus some. This repertoire shows 85,000 to 100,000 clones, 83% found once; its top ten account for approximately 7.4%. The sample consisted of PBMCs, taken from a glioma patient treated with radiotherapy, temozolomide or both. The receptors derive from a woman between 50 and 59 years old with glioma. CDR3s include the opening cysteine and the closing phenylalanine or tryptophan. The D gene is left open where the match is weak. Size is stated for part of the rows, as once, few or many counts, or as a class when the clone is expanded.

d_call	v_call	j_call	cdr3_length	clone_size	cdr3_aa	cdr3_nt
-	TRBV9	TRBJ1-2	13	-	CASSGGQFYGYTF	TGTGCCAGCAGCGGCGGACAGTTCTATGGCTACACCTTC
TRBD1	TRBV6-6	TRBJ1-2	14	few	CASSLLMTGDGYTF	TGTGCCAGCAGCCTGCTGATGACAGGGGATGGCTACACCTTC
-	TRBV4-3	TRBJ1-2	15	-	CASSQEISSIYGYTF	TGCGCCAGCAGCCAAGAAATCAGTAGTATCTATGGCTACACCTTC
-	TRBV27	TRBJ1-2	16	-	CASSPQSPTGLGGYTF	TGTGCCAGCAGTCCCCAATCTCCAACAGGGTTGGGAGGCTACACCTTC
-	TRBV2	TRBJ1-5	15	once	CASSEYNPSNQPQHF	TGTGCCAGCAGTGAGTATAATCCTAGCAATCAGCCCCAGCATTTT
TRBD1	TRBV30	TRBJ2-1	16	-	CAWTNPPGQGGHEQFF	TGTGCCTGGACCAATCCTCCGGGACAGGGTGGCCATGAGCAGTTCTTC
-	TRBV4-2	TRBJ1-1	15	-	CASSQDRDRNTEAFF	TGTGCCAGCAGCCAAGACAGGGACCGGAACACTGAAGCTTTCTTT
-	TRBV10-3	TRBJ2-3	15	-	CAISGRTRSTDTQYF	TGTGCCATCAGTGGCCGGACACGCAGCACAGATACGCAGTATTTT
TRBD2	TRBV4-1	TRBJ2-3	20	-	CASSPHGVLAGGPGTDTQYF	TGCGCCAGCAGCCCTCACGGGGTACTAGCGGGGGGGCCGGGCACAGATACGCAGTATTTT
-	TRBV27	TRBJ1-2	15	-	CASSPSLGGKSGYTF	TGTGCCAGCAGTCCCTCCCTGGGGGGAAAGAGCGGCTACACCTTC
TRBD1	TRBV7-8	TRBJ1-3	16	once	CASSLSTGGLGNTIYF	TGTGCCAGCAGCCTATCCACAGGGGGCCTAGGAAACACCATATATTTT
-	TRBV5-4	TRBJ1-6	15	-	CASSLTQSTNSPLHF	TGTGCCAGCAGCTTGACCCAATCGACGAATTCACCCCTCCACTTT
TRBD1	TRBV5-1	TRBJ1-2	15	-	CASSPRPGQLYGYTF	TGCGCCAGCAGCCCACGACCGGGACAGCTTTATGGCTACACCTTC
-	TRBV2	TRBJ1-1	14	-	CASSDRAGRTEAFF	TGTGCCAGCAGTGACAGGGCGGGAAGGACTGAAGCTTTCTTT
-	TRBV4-2	TRBJ1-1	14	few	CASSQEGGNTEAFF	TGTGCCAGCAGCCAAGAGGGCGGCAACACTGAAGCTTTCTTT
TRBD1	TRBV19	TRBJ1-2	18	-	CASSKGRTGGVINYGYTF	TGTGCCAGTAGTAAGGGGAGGACAGGGGGCGTGATAAACTATGGCTACACCTTC
-	TRBV7-9	TRBJ1-1	13	few	CASSSSGGIEAFF	TGTGCCAGCAGCTCCAGCGGGGGAATAGAAGCTTTCTTT
-	TRBV19	TRBJ1-4	16	-	CASSREGGATNEKLFF	TGTGCCAGTAGTCGTGAAGGGGGTGCAACTAATGAAAAACTGTTTTTT
TRBD2	TRBV5-1	TRBJ2-3	16	-	CASSLSAGGSTDTQYF	TGCGCCAGCAGCCTTTCGGCGGGGGGGTCGACAGATACGCAGTATTTT
TRBD1	TRBV28	TRBJ1-2	15	-	CASSLTGTDIYGYTF	TGTGCCAGCAGTTTAACCGGGACAGATATCTATGGCTACACCTTC
-	TRBV10-3	TRBJ1-3	16	-	CAIRQEGRGSGNTIYF	TGTGCCATCAGGCAAGAAGGACGGGGCTCTGGAAACACCATATATTTT
-	TRBV6-6	TRBJ2-7	16	-	CASSYSIGVSSYEQYF	TGTGCCAGCAGTTACTCGATCGGCGTGAGCTCCTACGAGCAGTACTTC
TRBD1	TRBV13	TRBJ1-1	15	-	CASSFRDRGITEAFF	TGTGCCAGCAGCTTCCGGGACAGGGGAATCACTGAAGCTTTCTTT
-	TRBV18	TRBJ1-1	13	-	CASSPPDESEAFF	TGTGCCAGCTCACCCCCAGATGAAAGTGAAGCTTTCTTT
-	TRBV19	TRBJ1-1	15	-	CASSIGPTLGTEAFF	TGTGCCAGTAGTATAGGCCCTACTCTGGGCACTGAAGCTTTCTTT
-	TRBV7-3	TRBJ1-6	14	-	CASSPGGYDSPLHF	TGTGCCAGCAGCCCCGGGGGGTATGATTCACCCCTCCACTTT
-	TRBV19	TRBJ1-6	13	once	CASRGVRGSPLHF	TGTGCCAGTCGCGGGGTCAGGGGATCACCCCTCCACTTT
-	TRBV19	TRBJ2-5	13	-	CASSIGPTETQYF	TGTGCCAGTAGTATAGGTCCTACGGAGACCCAGTACTTC
-	TRBV6-1	TRBJ1-2	14	-	CVSLRVGGARRYTF	TGTGTTTCCCTTCGGGTCGGGGGCGCGAGAAGATACACCTTC
-	TRBV18	TRBJ1-5	15	few	CASSSGTDSNQPQHF	TGTGCCAGCTCGTCCGGGACTGATTCCAATCAGCCCCAGCATTTT
-	TRBV19	TRBJ1-1	13	-	CASSISRNTEAFF	TGTGCCAGTAGTATCTCCCGGAACACTGAAGCTTTCTTT
-	TRBV6-6	TRBJ1-5	16	-	CASSRSVGGAVQPQHF	TGTGCCAGCAGTAGATCAGTAGGGGGTGCGGTTCAGCCCCAGCATTTT
-	TRBV5-1	TRBJ2-7	13	once	CASSVDMSYEQYF	TGCGCCAGCAGCGTCGACATGTCCTACGAGCAGTACTTC
-	TRBV7-9	TRBJ2-7	12	-	CASSLQGSEQYF	TGTGCCAGCAGTCTACAGGGTTCCGAGCAGTACTTC
TRBD1	TRBV6-6	TRBJ1-3	15	-	CASSLDRGRGNTIYF	TGTGCCAGCAGTTTAGACAGGGGAAGGGGAAACACCATATATTTT